This T cell receptor (beta chain) was found in a study of T cell responses to AZD1222 COVID-19 vaccine. This clone was picked up one time. The ends lost 7 bases at V and 5 bases at J; junction bases unmatched: 7. This CDR3 region has 13 residues. Per the germline V gene, CDR1 is ENHRY and CDR2 is SYGVKD. Some clones are missing from TCRdb's copy, which holds only in-frame ones; the method was immunoSEQ multiplex PCR. There are about 130,000 clones in the sample; about 87% occur only once, and 4% to 4.5% lies in the top ten. V usage is TRBV10-3 and J usage is TRBJ2-5; 7 positions agree with TRBD2. Material: peripheral blood, obtained on day 0 of AZD1222 vaccination. This receptor was taken from an adult in good health. The CDR3 here is CAINGGGSETQYF. The CDR3 bases are TGTGCCATCAATGGGGGAGGGTCTGAGACCCAGTACTTC.